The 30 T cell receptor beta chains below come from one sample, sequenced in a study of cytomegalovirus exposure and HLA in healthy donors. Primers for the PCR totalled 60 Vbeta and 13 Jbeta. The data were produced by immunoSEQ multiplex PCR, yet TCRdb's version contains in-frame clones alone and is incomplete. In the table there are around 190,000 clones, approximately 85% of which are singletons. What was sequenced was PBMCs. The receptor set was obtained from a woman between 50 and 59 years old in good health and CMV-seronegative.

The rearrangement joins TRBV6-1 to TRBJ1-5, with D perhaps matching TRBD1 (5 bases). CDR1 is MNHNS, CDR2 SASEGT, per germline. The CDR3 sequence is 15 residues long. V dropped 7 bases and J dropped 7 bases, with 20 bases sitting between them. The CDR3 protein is CASTPRGGMEQPQHF. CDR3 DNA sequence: TGTGCCAGCACCCCAAGGGGAGGTATGGAACAGCCCCAGCATTTT.

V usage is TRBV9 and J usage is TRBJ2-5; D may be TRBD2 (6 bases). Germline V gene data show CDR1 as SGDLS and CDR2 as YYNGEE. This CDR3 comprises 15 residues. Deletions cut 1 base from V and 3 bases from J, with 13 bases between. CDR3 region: CASSVSSRREETQYF. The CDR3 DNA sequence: TGTGCCAGCAGCGTATCCTCCAGGAGGGAAGAGACCCAGTACTTC.

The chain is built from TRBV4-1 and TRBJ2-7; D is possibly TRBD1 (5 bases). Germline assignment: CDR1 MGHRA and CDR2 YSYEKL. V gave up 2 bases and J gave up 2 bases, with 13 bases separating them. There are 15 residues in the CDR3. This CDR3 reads CASSQSRVFPYEQYF. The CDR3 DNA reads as TGCGCCAGCAGCCAATCCAGGGTGTTTCCCTACGAGCAGTACTTC.

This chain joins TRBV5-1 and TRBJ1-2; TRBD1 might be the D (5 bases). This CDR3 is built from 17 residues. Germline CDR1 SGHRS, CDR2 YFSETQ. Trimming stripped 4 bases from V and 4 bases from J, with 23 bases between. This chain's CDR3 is CASSPRNIDSSSYGYTF. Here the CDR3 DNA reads TGCGCCAGCAGCCCTAGGAACATCGACAGCTCATCCTATGGCTACACCTTC.

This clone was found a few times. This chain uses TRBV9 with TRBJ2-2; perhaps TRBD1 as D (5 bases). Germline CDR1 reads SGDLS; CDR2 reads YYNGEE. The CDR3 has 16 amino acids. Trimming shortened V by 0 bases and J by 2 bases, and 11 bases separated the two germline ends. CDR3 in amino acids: CASSVVRGTNTGELFF. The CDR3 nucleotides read TGTGCCAGCAGCGTAGTAAGGGGTACCAACACCGGGGAGCTGTTTTTT.

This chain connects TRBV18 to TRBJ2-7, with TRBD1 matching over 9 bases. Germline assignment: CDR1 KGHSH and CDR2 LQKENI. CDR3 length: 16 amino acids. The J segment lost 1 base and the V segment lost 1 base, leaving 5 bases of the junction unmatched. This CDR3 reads CASSPQGGTGSYEQYF. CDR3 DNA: TGTGCCAGCTCACCACAAGGCGGGACAGGGTCCTACGAGCAGTACTTC.

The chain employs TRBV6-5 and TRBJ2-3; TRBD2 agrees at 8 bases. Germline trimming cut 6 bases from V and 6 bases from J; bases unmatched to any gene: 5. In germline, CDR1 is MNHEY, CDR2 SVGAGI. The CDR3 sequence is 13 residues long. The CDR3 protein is CASRSGSMDTQYF. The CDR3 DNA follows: TGTGCCAGCAGGAGCGGGAGTATGGATACGCAGTATTTT.

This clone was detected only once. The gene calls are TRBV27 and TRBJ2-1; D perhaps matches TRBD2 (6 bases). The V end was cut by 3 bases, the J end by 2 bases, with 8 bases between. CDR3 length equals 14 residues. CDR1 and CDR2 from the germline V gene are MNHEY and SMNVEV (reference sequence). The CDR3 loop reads CASSLEGTYNEQFF. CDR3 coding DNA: TGTGCCAGCAGTTTGGAGGGGACCTACAATGAGCAGTTCTTC.

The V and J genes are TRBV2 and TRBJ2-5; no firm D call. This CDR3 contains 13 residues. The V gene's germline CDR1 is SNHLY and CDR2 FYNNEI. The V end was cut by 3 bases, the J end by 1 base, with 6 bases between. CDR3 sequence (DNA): TGTGCCAGCAGTGAGTCTATCCAAGAGACCCAGTACTTC. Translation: CASSESIQETQYF.

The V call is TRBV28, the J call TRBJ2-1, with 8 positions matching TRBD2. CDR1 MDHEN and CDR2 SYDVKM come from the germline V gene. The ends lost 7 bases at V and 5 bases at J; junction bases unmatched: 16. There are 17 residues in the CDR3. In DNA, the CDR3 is TGTGCCAGCACCCTCGGGGGCGGGAGGCCGGCGGACAATGAGCAGTTCTTC. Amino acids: CASTLGGGRPADNEQFF.

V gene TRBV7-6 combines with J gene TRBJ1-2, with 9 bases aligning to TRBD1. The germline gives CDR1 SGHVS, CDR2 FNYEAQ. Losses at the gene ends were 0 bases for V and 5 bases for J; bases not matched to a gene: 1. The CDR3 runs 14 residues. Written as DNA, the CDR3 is TGTGCCAGCAGCTTAGCCGGGACAGGGTATGGCTACACCTTC. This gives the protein CASSLAGTGYGYTF.

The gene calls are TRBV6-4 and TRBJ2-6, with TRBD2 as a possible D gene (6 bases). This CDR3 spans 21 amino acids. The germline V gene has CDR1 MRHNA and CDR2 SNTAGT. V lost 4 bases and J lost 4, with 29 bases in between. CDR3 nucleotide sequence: TGTGCCAGCAGTGCCTCCCCCGGCGGGGCGCGGGAAGGGTCGGGGGCCAACGTCCTGACTTTC. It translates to CASSASPGGAREGSGANVLTF.

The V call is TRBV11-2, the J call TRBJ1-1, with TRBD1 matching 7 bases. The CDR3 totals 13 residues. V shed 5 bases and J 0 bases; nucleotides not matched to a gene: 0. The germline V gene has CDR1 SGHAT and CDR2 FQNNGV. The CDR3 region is CASSDRVNTEAFF. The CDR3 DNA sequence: TGTGCCAGCAGCGACAGGGTGAACACTGAAGCTTTCTTT.

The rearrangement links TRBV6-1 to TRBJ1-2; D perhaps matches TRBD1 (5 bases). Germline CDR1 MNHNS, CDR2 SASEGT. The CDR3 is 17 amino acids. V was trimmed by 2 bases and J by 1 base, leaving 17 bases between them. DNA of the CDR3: TGTGCCAGCAGTGAATACGCGCGGGGGGAAGGTAACTATGGCTACACCTTC. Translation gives CASSEYARGEGNYGYTF.

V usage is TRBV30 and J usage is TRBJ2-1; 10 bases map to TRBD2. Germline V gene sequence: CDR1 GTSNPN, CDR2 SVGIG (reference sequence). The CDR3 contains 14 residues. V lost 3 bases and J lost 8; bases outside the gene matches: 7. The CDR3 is CAWSMASGSDEQFF. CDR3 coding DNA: TGTGCCTGGAGCATGGCTAGCGGGAGTGATGAGCAGTTCTTC.

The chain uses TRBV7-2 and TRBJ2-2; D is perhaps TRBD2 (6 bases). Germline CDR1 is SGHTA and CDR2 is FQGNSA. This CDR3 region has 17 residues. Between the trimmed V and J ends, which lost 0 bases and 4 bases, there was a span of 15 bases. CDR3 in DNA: TGTGCCAGCAGCTTAGCCGGGCGCGGGACCGGCACCGGGGAGCTGTTTTTT. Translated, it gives CASSLAGRGTGTGELFF.

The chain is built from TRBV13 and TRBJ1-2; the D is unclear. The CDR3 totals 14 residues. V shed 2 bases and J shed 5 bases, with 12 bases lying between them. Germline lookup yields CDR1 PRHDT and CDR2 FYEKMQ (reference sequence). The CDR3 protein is CASSLSRMIYGYTF. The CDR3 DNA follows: TGTGCCAGCAGCTTATCGCGGATGATTTATGGCTACACCTTC.

CDR3 sequence: CASSPITGQGNGYTF. CDR3 in DNA: TGTGCCAGCAGCCCCATTACCGGACAGGGCAATGGCTACACCTTC. The chain has TRBV9 and TRBJ1-2; 8 bases are shared with TRBD1. The V gene's germline CDR1 is SGDLS and CDR2 YYNGEE. CDR3 length equals 15 residues. J gave up 6 bases and V 4 bases, and 11 bases lay outside the gene matches.

The CDR3 region is CASSGRQGAEYEQYF. The CDR3 DNA is TGTGCCAGCAGTGGTCGACAGGGGGCGGAATACGAGCAGTACTTC. V gene TRBV6-1 combines with J gene TRBJ2-7; 10 positions match TRBD1. The CDR3 is 15 amino acids. Per germline, CDR1 MNHNS and CDR2 SASEGT. With V trimmed by 4 bases and J by 4 bases, 7 bases remained unmatched.

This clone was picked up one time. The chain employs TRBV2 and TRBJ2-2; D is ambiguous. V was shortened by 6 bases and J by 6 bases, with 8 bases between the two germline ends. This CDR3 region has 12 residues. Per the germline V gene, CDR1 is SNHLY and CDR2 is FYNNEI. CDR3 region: CASSGAAGELFF. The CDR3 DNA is TGTGCCAGCAGCGGTGCGGCCGGGGAGCTGTTTTTT.

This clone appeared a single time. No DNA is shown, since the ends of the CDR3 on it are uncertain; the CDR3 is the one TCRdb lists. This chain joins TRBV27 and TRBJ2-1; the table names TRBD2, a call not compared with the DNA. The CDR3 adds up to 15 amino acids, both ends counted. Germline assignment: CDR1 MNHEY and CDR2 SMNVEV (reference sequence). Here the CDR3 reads CASSSSGNSYNEQFF.

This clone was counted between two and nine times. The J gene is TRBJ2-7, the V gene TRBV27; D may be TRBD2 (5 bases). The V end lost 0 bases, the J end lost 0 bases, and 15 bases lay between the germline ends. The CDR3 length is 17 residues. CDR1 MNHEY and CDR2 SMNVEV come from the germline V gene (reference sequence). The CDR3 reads CASSLSRTDAGSYEQYF. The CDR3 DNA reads TGTGCCAGCAGTTTATCCCGGACCGACGCGGGCTCCTACGAGCAGTACTTC.

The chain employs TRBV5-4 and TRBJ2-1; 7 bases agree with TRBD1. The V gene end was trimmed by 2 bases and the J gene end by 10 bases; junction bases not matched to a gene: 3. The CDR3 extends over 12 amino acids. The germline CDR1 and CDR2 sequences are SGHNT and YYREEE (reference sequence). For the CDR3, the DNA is TGTGCCAGCAGCTTACAGGGGAGAGAGCAGTTCTTC. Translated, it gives CASSLQGREQFF.

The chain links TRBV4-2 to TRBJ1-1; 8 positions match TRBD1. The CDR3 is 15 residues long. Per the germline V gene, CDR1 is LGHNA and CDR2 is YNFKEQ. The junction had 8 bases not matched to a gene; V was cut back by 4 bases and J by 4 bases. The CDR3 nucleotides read TGTGCCAGCAGCCCCTCGGACAGGGAGGGCACTGAAGCTTTCTTT. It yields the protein CASSPSDREGTEAFF.

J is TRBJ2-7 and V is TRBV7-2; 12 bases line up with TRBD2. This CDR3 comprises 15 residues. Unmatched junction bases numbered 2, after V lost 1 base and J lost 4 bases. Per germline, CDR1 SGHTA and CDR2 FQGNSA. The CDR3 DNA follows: TGTGCCAGCAGCTTAGGGACTAGCGGGGTATACGAGCAGTACTTC. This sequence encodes CASSLGTSGVYEQYF.

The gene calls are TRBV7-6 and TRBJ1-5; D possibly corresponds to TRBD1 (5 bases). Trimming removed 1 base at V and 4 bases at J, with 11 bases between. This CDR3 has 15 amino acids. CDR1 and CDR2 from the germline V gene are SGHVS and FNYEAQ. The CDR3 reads CASSLGPGGNQPQHF. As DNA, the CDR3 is TGTGCCAGCAGCTTAGGGCCGGGGGGGAATCAGCCCCAGCATTTT.

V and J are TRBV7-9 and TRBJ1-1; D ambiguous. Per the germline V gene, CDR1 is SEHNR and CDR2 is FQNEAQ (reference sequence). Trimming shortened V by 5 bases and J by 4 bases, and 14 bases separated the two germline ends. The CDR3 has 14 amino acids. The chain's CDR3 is CASSGTNIGTEAFF. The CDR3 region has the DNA TGTGCCAGCAGCGGTACTAATATTGGCACTGAAGCTTTCTTT.

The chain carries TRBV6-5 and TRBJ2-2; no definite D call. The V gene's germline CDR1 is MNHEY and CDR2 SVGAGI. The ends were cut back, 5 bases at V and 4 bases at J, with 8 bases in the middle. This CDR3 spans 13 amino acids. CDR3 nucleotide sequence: TGTGCCAGCAGTCGTAGTGGCACCGGGGAGCTGTTTTTT. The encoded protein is CASSRSGTGELFF.

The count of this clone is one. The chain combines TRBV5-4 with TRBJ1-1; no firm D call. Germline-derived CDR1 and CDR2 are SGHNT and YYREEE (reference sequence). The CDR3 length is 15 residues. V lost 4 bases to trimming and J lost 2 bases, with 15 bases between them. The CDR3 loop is CASSALGRLNTEAFF. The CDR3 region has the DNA TGTGCCAGCAGCGCGTTAGGGAGGTTAAACACTGAAGCTTTCTTT.

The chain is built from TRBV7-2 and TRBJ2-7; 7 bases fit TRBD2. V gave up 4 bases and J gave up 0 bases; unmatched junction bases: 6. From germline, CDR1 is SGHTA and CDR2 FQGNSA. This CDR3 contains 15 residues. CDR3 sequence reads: CASSSSGTSSYEQYF. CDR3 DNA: TGTGCCAGCAGCTCAAGCGGGACGAGCTCCTACGAGCAGTACTTC.